Below, one TCR beta chain is given with its context. The data are from a study of blood T cell repertoires in COVID-19. On the study more broadly: Italy, Spain and the United States were the sources of the convalescent and acute COVID-19 samples. Nucleic acid was either cDNA or gDNA, and it came from T cells, B-cell-depleted T cells, or PBMCs.

Profiling relied on immunoSEQ multiplex PCR, and the TCRdb table lists in-frame clones only, not all of them. The sample has tens of thousands of clones; 82% are singletons. There are 11 residues in the CDR3. Germline V gene sequence: CDR1 MDHEN, CDR2 SYDVKM. V trimming: 7 bases; J trimming: 8 bases; junction bases outside the gene matches: 5. Material for sequencing was peripheral blood. This chain links TRBV28 with TRBJ2-7; the match to TRBD1 covers 7 bases. This TCR came from a human donor in a cohort sampled during active COVID-19. CDR3: CASTTGAQQYF. In DNA, the CDR3 is TGTGCCAGCACCACAGGGGCCCAGCAGTACTTC.